The source of this T cell receptor (beta chain) is a study of beta chain features in type 1 diabetes. General observations from the study: For patients, the naive, central memory and Treg TCRB repertoires appeared more alike than for healthy donors. These data did not resolve whether HLA type affects TCRB rearrangement. Among patients with Type 1 diabetes, TCRB CDR3s were moderately but significantly shorter in every one of the four CD4+ subsets.

About this clone: Its antigen remains unidentified.

Expressed TCRB transcripts got sequenced, as all isolated RNA was reverse transcribed. Libraries were prepared by immunoSEQ multiplex PCR; TCRdb keeps only in-frame clonotypes and omits some of them. The data hold about 900,000 clones, with roughly a sixth observed a single time. Each of the sorted populations had a purity greater than 98%. The TCR originated in a woman younger than 30 in good health. The sequencing sample was made of naive CD4+ T cells from blood.

The CDR3 nucleotides are TGTGCCATCATGAATGGACAGGGGGCTCGCGAGCAGTACTTC. This gives the protein CAIMNGQGAREQYF. The genes are TRBV10-3 and TRBJ2-7, with 11 bases aligning to TRBD1. CDR1 is ENHRY and CDR2 is SYGVKD in the germline V gene. V shed 7 bases, J shed 6 bases, and the junction held 8 bases outside the gene matches. The CDR3 covers 14 residues.